This T cell receptor (beta chain) came from a study of HIV-infected patients and healthy controls. In its sample, this clonotype was seen a few times. TCRdb fed the 5' RACE reads into MiXCR, producing one record per CDR3 protein. The data contain over 55,000 distinct CDR3 sequences, about a sixth of them seen just once; the ten biggest clones take up approximately 6%. Trimming removed 5 bases from V and 6 bases from J, with 2 bases in between. Germline-derived CDR1 and CDR2 are MGHDK and SYGVNS. This CDR3 comprises 11 residues. This receptor was obtained from a human donor in good health. Material: CD4+ T cells from blood. J is TRBJ1-6 and V is TRBV25-1; D gene unclear. CDR3 sequence (DNA): TGTGCCAGCAGTAGTAATTCACCCCTCCACTTT. Amino acid sequence: CASSSNSPLHF.